This T cell receptor beta chain derives from a study of tumor-infiltrating lymphocytes in primary liver carcinoma (dated by TCRdb to the late 2010s). Regarding the study in general: Of the five patients (three men and two women, aged 30 to 69 years), four had hepatocellular carcinoma and one had combined HCC and intrahepatic cholangiocarcinoma. Tumors of the five patients were stage T1-T3 N0M0 with maximum diameters of 4.2 to 10 cm. Each sample produced about 3.5 to 7.13 million productive TCRbeta reads, and read depth showed no significant difference between tissue types. The study combined TCRbeta repertoire sequencing, expression microarrays and whole-exome sequencing across five regions of each liver tumor, with adjacent normal tissue and blood. A total of about 35 specimens from 5 patients, comprising some 25 tumor regions, 5 adjacent noncancerous liver tissues and 5 peripheral blood samples, were covered by TCRbeta repertoire sequencing. Repertoires from technical replicates were highly reproducible, with mean shared-clone rates near 0.89 and correlation coefficients above 0.98. Study-level results and caveats: Because sequencing covered only the TCR beta chain and unpaired alpha chains were not captured, true repertoire diversity is likely underestimated. The top 250 clones accounted for a significantly greater share of the repertoire in tumors than in blood (p = 0.039). Since the samples were bulk and unsorted, there was no way to compare CD4+ and CD8+ T cell repertoires. Pairs of tumor regions showed greater repertoire overlap (mean about 36%) than tumor-adjacent pairs (approximately 17%) or tumor-blood pairs (approximately 14%), which is consistent with antigen-driven expansion. Only a few patients were included in the study, and the authors note that the findings should be validated in a larger study.

TCRbeta-specific cDNA was reverse-transcribed from approximately 0.5 ug total RNA using a constant-region primer and ProtoScript II reverse transcriptase. Three nested multiplex PCR rounds, following a slightly modified ARM-PCR procedure, were used to build the TCRbeta libraries. A final 25-cycle PCR with Deep VentR polymerase added sample barcodes and Illumina adapters. Before sequencing, amplicons of 200-500 bp were purified from gel using a QIAquick gel extraction kit. An Illumina HiSeq 2500 was used to sequence the TCRbeta amplicons, generating 250-bp paired-end reads. The authors processed their data as follows. To recover full CDR3 sequences, reads were quality-trimmed using Trimmomatic v0.33 and paired reads were then merged using FLASH v1.2.11. V, D and J germline segments were assigned to the rearranged TCRbeta sequences using MiGEC v1.2.1b. Clonotype statistics, along with Shannon-Wiener diversity indices, were calculated using VDJtools v1.0.0. Except for diversity analysis, only the 250 most abundant clonotypes of each sample were used in subsequent analyses to reduce sampling bias. In TCRdb, the public reads were trimmed at Q25 with fastp and aligned with MiXCR, with productive beta chains retained. Each entry is one CDR3 protein sequence, shown with its most common DNA and genes. The V and J calls reflect TCRdb's pipeline rather than the authors' work. The sample has approximately 92,000 distinct CDR3 sequences on record, 65% to 70% of them singletons. The ten largest clones capture around 26% of the sample.

Worth noting for this clonotype: The antigen it recognizes is unknown. Since the CDR3 does not end with the conserved phenylalanine or tryptophan, this likely comes from a read error.

Without any cell sorting, total RNA and DNA were extracted together from about 19-30 mg of bulk tissue using the AllPrep DNA/RNA mini kit. Between November 2015 and March 2016, roughly five patients in China with histopathologically diagnosed primary liver carcinoma had surgical resection. At the time of sampling, the patients were treatment-naive and had chronic HBV infection. Fresh tumor and adjacent tissue pieces were bisected; one half was stored in RNAlater at -80°C, the other sent for histology. The clonotype was recovered from a man aged 40-49 years with primary liver carcinoma and hepatitis B virus infection. Source material: tumor-adjacent normal liver tissue.

DNA sequence: TGTGCCAGCTCGTGGGACAAGGGGATTAGCGGGAGGGCGCATGAGCAGTTCTTG. This gives the protein CASSWDKGISGRAHEQFL. The sequence links TRBV6-5 to TRBJ2-1, with 11 junctional bases fitting TRBD2. V loses 8 bases at its end and J loses 8 bases; junction bases beyond the gene matches: 20. The CDR3 extends over 18 residues, inclusive of both ends. The kept DNA is CDR3 alone, 54 bases in frame from the first base. The CDR1 and CDR2 encoded by the germline V gene are MNHEY and SVGAGI.